The rows below give T cell receptor beta chains drawn from one sample of a study of blood T cell repertoires in COVID-19. Sequencing used immunoSEQ multiplex PCR; TCRdb keeps in-frame clones, though not all of them. Among 130,000 to 150,000 clones listed, 85% to 90% were seen once. Sequenced material: PBMCs or T cells enriched from blood (not recorded which). All receptors come from a man aged 55-75 years who had recovered from COVID-19. CDR3s include the opening cysteine and the closing phenylalanine or tryptophan. Fields, in order: D gene, J gene, V gene, clone size, CDR3 DNA, CDR3 protein. A D gene is named only where the DNA matches it firmly. Clone size appears in some rows only: once, few, many, or a class for an expanded clone.

D gene: -
J gene: TRBJ1-2
V gene: TRBV6-5
clone size: -
CDR3 DNA: TGTGCCAGCAGGGGTCCAGAGGAGGGCGGCTATGGCTACACCTTC
CDR3 protein: CASRGPEEGGYGYTF

D gene: TRBD2
J gene: TRBJ2-5
V gene: TRBV12-3/TRBV12-4
clone size: -
CDR3 DNA: TGTGCCAGCAGTTTGTCTAGCGGGGGGACCCAGTACTTC
CDR3 protein: CASSLSSGGTQYF

D gene: -
J gene: TRBJ1-3
V gene: TRBV6-1
clone size: -
CDR3 DNA: TGTGCCAGCAGTGAAGGCGATATTTACTCTGGAAACACCATATATTTT
CDR3 protein: CASSEGDIYSGNTIYF

D gene: -
J gene: TRBJ2-7
V gene: TRBV7-6
clone size: -
CDR3 DNA: TGTGCCAGCAGCCCGAGCTCCTACGAGCAGTACTTC
CDR3 protein: CASSPSSYEQYF

D gene: -
J gene: TRBJ1-5
V gene: TRBV28
clone size: -
CDR3 DNA: TGTGCCAGCTCAGGTGATCAGCCCCAGCATTTT
CDR3 protein: CASSGDQPQHF

D gene: TRBD1
J gene: TRBJ1-1
V gene: TRBV7-9
clone size: few
CDR3 DNA: TGTGCCAGCAGCTTCACGACAGGGTCAGCTTTCTTT
CDR3 protein: CASSFTTGSAFF

D gene: -
J gene: TRBJ2-7
V gene: TRBV29-1
clone size: -
CDR3 DNA: TGCAGCGTTGAGCCGGACAGTTCCTACGAGCAGTACTTC
CDR3 protein: CSVEPDSSYEQYF

D gene: TRBD1
J gene: TRBJ1-1
V gene: TRBV19
clone size: -
CDR3 DNA: TGTGCCAGTAGGAGGGGACAGGGCGCTGAAGCTTTCTTT
CDR3 protein: CASRRGQGAEAFF

D gene: -
J gene: TRBJ1-1
V gene: TRBV9
clone size: once
CDR3 DNA: TGTGCCAGCAGCGTAGGGGTCAGCGGCACTGAAGCTTTCTTT
CDR3 protein: CASSVGVSGTEAFF

D gene: -
J gene: TRBJ1-4
V gene: TRBV28
clone size: -
CDR3 DNA: TGTGCCAGCACGGTTCCGAGAGCTGAAAAACTGTTTTTT
CDR3 protein: CASTVPRAEKLFF

D gene: -
J gene: TRBJ1-1
V gene: TRBV2
clone size: -
CDR3 DNA: TGTGCCAGCACCGACAACTGGTACACTGAAGCTTTCTTT
CDR3 protein: CASTDNWYTEAFF

D gene: -
J gene: TRBJ1-2
V gene: TRBV12-3/TRBV12-4
clone size: few
CDR3 DNA: TGTGCCAGCAGTACATACGGGGAGGGCTACACCTTC
CDR3 protein: CASSTYGEGYTF

D gene: TRBD1
J gene: TRBJ2-1
V gene: TRBV19
clone size: -
CDR3 DNA: TGTGCCAGTAGTTGGGACAGGGGAAAAGGTGAGCAGTTCTTC
CDR3 protein: CASSWDRGKGEQFF

D gene: -
J gene: TRBJ2-5
V gene: TRBV3-1/TRBV3-2
clone size: few
CDR3 DNA: TGTGCCAGCTCGTCTAGAAAGGGGGAAGAGACCCAGTACTTC
CDR3 protein: CASSSRKGEETQYF

D gene: -
J gene: TRBJ1-1
V gene: TRBV6-5
clone size: -
CDR3 DNA: TGTGCCAGCAGTCAATGGGGGGACTTGGAAGCTTTCTTT
CDR3 protein: CASSQWGDLEAFF

D gene: TRBD2
J gene: TRBJ2-7
V gene: TRBV6-5
clone size: -
CDR3 DNA: TGTGCCAGCAGTTCGCCTGGGAGGGCTCAAGAGCAGTACTTC
CDR3 protein: CASSSPGRAQEQYF

D gene: TRBD2
J gene: TRBJ2-6
V gene: TRBV7-3
clone size: -
CDR3 DNA: TGTGCCAGCAGCTTAGCGGGAGGTAGCGGGGCCAACGTCCTGACTTTC
CDR3 protein: CASSLAGGSGANVLTF

D gene: -
J gene: TRBJ2-3
V gene: TRBV12-3/TRBV12-4
clone size: -
CDR3 DNA: TGTGCCAGCAGTTTGAATCTAGGGGAGGCGCAGTATTTT
CDR3 protein: CASSLNLGEAQYF

D gene: -
J gene: TRBJ1-5
V gene: TRBV6-5
clone size: -
CDR3 DNA: TGTGCCAGCAGTTACTCAAGGGAGTATGAGCTGCCCCAGCATTTT
CDR3 protein: CASSYSREYELPQHF

D gene: TRBD1
J gene: TRBJ1-2
V gene: TRBV6-5
clone size: -
CDR3 DNA: TGTGCCAGCAGACCACCCTACGGACAGGGCCCAATACTTTTC
CDR3 protein: CASRPPYGQGPILF

D gene: -
J gene: TRBJ1-2
V gene: TRBV5-6
clone size: -
CDR3 DNA: TGTGCCAGCAGCTTGCGGGGGATCGCCTATGGCTACACCTTC
CDR3 protein: CASSLRGIAYGYTF

D gene: -
J gene: TRBJ2-7
V gene: TRBV4-1
clone size: -
CDR3 DNA: TGCGCCAGCAGCATCGGGGGGCCGGCCGACGAGCAGTACTTC
CDR3 protein: CASSIGGPADEQYF

D gene: TRBD1
J gene: TRBJ1-3
V gene: TRBV10-3
clone size: -
CDR3 DNA: TGTGCCATCAGTGAGTCGTGGACAGGGTCTTATGGAAACACCATATATTTT
CDR3 protein: CAISESWTGSYGNTIYF

D gene: -
J gene: TRBJ2-3
V gene: TRBV10-1
clone size: -
CDR3 DNA: TGCGCCAGCAGTGAGTTGGGACTCACTTCCCGGCAGTATTTT
CDR3 protein: CASSELGLTSRQYF

D gene: TRBD1
J gene: TRBJ2-5
V gene: TRBV7-6
clone size: -
CDR3 DNA: TGTGCCAGCAGCTTAGCGGGGACAGGATTCTTGGGAGAGACCCAGTACTTC
CDR3 protein: CASSLAGTGFLGETQYF

D gene: TRBD2
J gene: TRBJ2-3
V gene: TRBV14
clone size: -
CDR3 DNA: TGTGCCAGCAGCCAAGATCCGGGCGGGAGAGCATATACGCAGTATTTT
CDR3 protein: CASSQDPGGRAYTQYF

D gene: TRBD1
J gene: TRBJ2-5
V gene: TRBV6-5
clone size: -
CDR3 DNA: TGTGCCAGCAGTCCTTCACAGGGGGTAGGGGAGACCCAGTACTTC
CDR3 protein: CASSPSQGVGETQYF

D gene: TRBD2
J gene: TRBJ2-1
V gene: TRBV19
clone size: -
CDR3 DNA: TGTGCCAGTAGAACCAGCGGGAATGCTAATAATGAGCAGTTCTTC
CDR3 protein: CASRTSGNANNEQFF

D gene: -
J gene: TRBJ2-2
V gene: TRBV5-1
clone size: -
CDR3 DNA: TGCGCCAGCAGCTTGTTAGGGCCCCGGGACTTCGGAAGCGGGGAGCTGTTTTTT
CDR3 protein: CASSLLGPRDFGSGELFF